A selection of T cell receptor beta chains follows, all from one sample in a study of shared clonotypes between healthy human individuals. The data were produced by immunoSEQ multiplex PCR, yet TCRdb's version contains in-frame clones alone and is incomplete. Among hundreds of thousands of clones listed, less than 85% were seen once. The material sequenced was memory CD4+ T cells sorted from blood. These receptors all come from a woman aged 30 to 39 in good health. Each CDR3 is given without its conserved first and last residue. The D gene is left open where the match is weak.

D | V | CDR3
TRBD1 | TRBV27 | ASSLSGQGANYGYT
- | TRBV5-1 | ASSLAHRSSTDTQY
- | TRBV5-4 | ASSLGTEQY
TRBD1 | TRBV18 | ASSSQTGGETQY
TRBD1 | TRBV5-1 | ASSFSRGTYEQY
- | TRBV12-5 | ARGHWSGCEQY
- | TRBV7-6 | ASSPSRFEQF
- | TRBV13 | ASRNRGDTGELF
TRBD1 | TRBV27 | ASSPNGQAAGQY
- | TRBV4-1 | ASSQGLWAAGDGYT
- | TRBV7-6 | ASSLRRDSETQY
- | TRBV6-1 | ARDRQPARGYT
- | TRBV5-1 | ASSLERHGTGELF
- | TRBV27 | ASSSRSRSYNEQF
TRBD2 | TRBV6-6 | ASSYPGLGVDTQY
- | TRBV19 | ASSIIDSPSNQPQH
- | TRBV7-6 | ASRPTVTKSGELF
- | TRBV20-1 | SARRGEGYT
TRBD1 | TRBV6-5 | ASSPTGVYEQF
- | TRBV19 | ASSTAGEYGYT
TRBD2 | TRBV2 | ASSLRAGVTGELF
TRBD1 | TRBV6-1 | ASSEGTGAPYGYT
- | TRBV4-1 | ASSRSGIAAGGTEAF
- | TRBV4-1 | ASSSDSGNTIY
- | TRBV7-8 | ASSARPRAGGNQPQH
- | TRBV4-1 | ASSQVGGAGSRYTQY
TRBD2 | TRBV5-1 | ASTSGTSSTGELF
- | TRBV7-9 | ASSLGVDPETQY
- | TRBV11-3 | ASSLGGVGHYNEQF
- | TRBV27 | ASDGPYNEQF
- | TRBV5-1 | ASSLGTVLGSPLH
- | TRBV7-9 | ASSLEFNQPQH
TRBD2 | TRBV7-3 | ASSLAGGAYEQY
TRBD1 | TRBV23-1 | ASSLVRSGTGVLLNAYEQY
- | TRBV4-1 | ASSQAGANVLT
- | TRBV28 | ASSLEALSYEQY
- | TRBV5-1 | ASSLAWGSQETQY
- | TRBV5-1 | ASSLGPVNTEAF
- | TRBV5-4 | ASSPSGNRQETQY
TRBD1 | TRBV2 | ASSAGRTGGHGELF
TRBD2 | TRBV28 | ASSPLAGGSVTQY
- | TRBV5-1 | ASSFTGPNYEQY
- | TRBV28 | ASSLGNRDEAF
TRBD1 | TRBV5-1 | ASSYGQGATDTQY
TRBD1 | TRBV11-2 | ASSLAGTGEAF
TRBD2 | TRBV19 | ASSIRLAGVQETQY
- | TRBV27 | ASKTQGTNTEAF
TRBD1 | TRBV27 | ASTTTTGPFYYNEQF
TRBD2 | TRBV27 | ASSRLAGVDWY
TRBD1 | TRBV28 | ASKGAGTGSDEQY
TRBD1 | TRBV30 | AWSRGQYSNQPQH
- | TRBV4-1 | ASSRMPGATDTQY
TRBD1 | TRBV11-1 | ASSLATGGTEAF
- | TRBV6-5 | ASSSLKGRSNQPQH
- | TRBV7-9 | ASSLVRMSSPTNTGELF
- | TRBV29-1 | SVTGTPDPGETQY
- | TRBV6-6 | ASGAGQNSYEQY
- | TRBV11-2 | ASSLGLNTGELF
- | TRBV20-1 | SATRREQF
TRBD1 | TRBV2 | ASSGTEDQPQH